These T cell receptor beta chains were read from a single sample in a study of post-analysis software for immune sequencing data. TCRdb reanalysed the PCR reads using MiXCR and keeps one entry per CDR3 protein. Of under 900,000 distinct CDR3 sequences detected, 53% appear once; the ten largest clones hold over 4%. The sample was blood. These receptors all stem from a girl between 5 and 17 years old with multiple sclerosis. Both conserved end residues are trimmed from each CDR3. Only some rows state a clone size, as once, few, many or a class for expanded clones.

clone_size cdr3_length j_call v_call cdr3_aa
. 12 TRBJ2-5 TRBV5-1 ASSFGLDVETQY
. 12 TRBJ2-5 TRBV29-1 SVEKRETQETQY
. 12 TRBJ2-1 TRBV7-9 ASSLDGPGGRQF
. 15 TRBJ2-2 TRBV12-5 ASGSRDRILSAGELF
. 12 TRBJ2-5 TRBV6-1 ASSDRGQGETQY
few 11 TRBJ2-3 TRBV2 ASEGQSTDTQY
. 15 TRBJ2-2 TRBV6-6 ASRPFSGTGSSGELF
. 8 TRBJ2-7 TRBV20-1 SASSYEQY
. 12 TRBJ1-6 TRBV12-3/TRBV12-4 ASSLSTGNSPLH
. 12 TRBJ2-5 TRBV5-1 ASSQGVGGETQY
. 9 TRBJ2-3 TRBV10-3 AISVGHTQY
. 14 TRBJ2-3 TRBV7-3 ASSHRTGRGTDTQY
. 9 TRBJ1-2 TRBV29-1 SVSGQDGYT
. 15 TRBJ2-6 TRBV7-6 ASSLDVQFSGANVLT
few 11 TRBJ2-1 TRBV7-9 ASTPRANNEQF
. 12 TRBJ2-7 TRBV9 ASSVVPSFYEQY
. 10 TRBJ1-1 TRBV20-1 SARDLGTEAF
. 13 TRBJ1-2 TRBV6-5 ASSYSARENYGYT
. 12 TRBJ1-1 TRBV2 ASSASGGNTEAF
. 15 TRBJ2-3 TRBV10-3 AISGTSGGGTTDTQY
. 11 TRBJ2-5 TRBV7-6 ASSLHYQETQY
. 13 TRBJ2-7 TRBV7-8 ASSLGRPGAGEQY
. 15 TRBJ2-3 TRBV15 ATSRGLSGSYTDTQY
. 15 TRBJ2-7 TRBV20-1 SARGVQDKGSSYEQY
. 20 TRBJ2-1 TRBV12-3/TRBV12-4 ASSRDREGLTGTSGTYNEQF
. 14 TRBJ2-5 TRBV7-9 ASSFPGLATQETQY
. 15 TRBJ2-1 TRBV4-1 ASSQEGPVSSYNEQF
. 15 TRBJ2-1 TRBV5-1 ASSLKSAGVSYNEQF
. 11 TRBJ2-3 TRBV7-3 ASSPNSADTQY
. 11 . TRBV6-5 ASRPSAIYEQY
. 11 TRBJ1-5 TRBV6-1 ASSEAAWQPQH
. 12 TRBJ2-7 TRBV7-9 ASAGGSGTYEQY
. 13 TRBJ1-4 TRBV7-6 ASRLTGQVNEKLF
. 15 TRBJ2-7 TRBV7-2 ASSLLLGTSGGYEQY
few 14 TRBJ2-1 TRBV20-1 SASRTSGMTFDEQF
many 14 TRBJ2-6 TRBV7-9 ATSAGGISGANVLT